This is a list of T cell receptor beta chains from one sample in a study of blood T cell repertoires in COVID-19. Sequenced by immunoSEQ multiplex PCR; TCRdb stores in-frame clones only, minus some. The sample has about 240,000 clones; approximately 84% are singletons. Sequencing was done on a sample of peripheral blood. These receptors were obtained from a man aged 45-60 years with acute or convalescent COVID-19. Both conserved end residues are part of each CDR3. The order of the fields is D gene, V gene, clone size, J gene, CDR3 length, CDR3 DNA, CDR3 protein. D genes are given only for firm matches. The size entry is marked missing in some rows and otherwise reads once, few, many or a size class.

D: TRBD1; V: TRBV28; size: .; J: TRBJ2-7; length: 13; DNA: TGTGCCAGCACTCCGGGACAGGGATACGAGCAGTACTTC; CDR3: CASTPGQGYEQYF
D: .; V: TRBV9; size: .; J: TRBJ2-1; length: 17; DNA: TGTGCCAGCAGCGTAGGGAATAGCGTTAGCTCCTACAATGAGCAGTTCTTC; CDR3: CASSVGNSVSSYNEQFF
D: TRBD2; V: TRBV6-5; size: .; J: TRBJ2-1; length: 14; DNA: TGTGCCAGCAGTTACTCGCGGGGGTACAATGAGCAGTTCTTC; CDR3: CASSYSRGYNEQFF
D: .; V: TRBV3-1/TRBV3-2; size: .; J: TRBJ2-2; length: 18; DNA: TGTGCCAGCAGCCAATCTACTAAAGCCCAGGGGCCCACCGGGGAGCTGTTTTTT; CDR3: CASSQSTKAQGPTGELFF
D: TRBD1; V: TRBV29-1; size: .; J: TRBJ2-7; length: 12; DNA: TGCAGCGCGAGGACAGGGACCTACGAGCAGTACTTC; CDR3: CSARTGTYEQYF
D: .; V: TRBV6-5; size: .; J: TRBJ2-6; length: 14; DNA: TGTGCCAGCAGAGAGGGTGCTGGGGCCAACGTCCTGACTTTC; CDR3: CASREGAGANVLTF
D: TRBD2; V: TRBV7-9; size: .; J: TRBJ2-5; length: 15; DNA: TGTGCCAGCAGCTTATCCGCGGGGGGGCAAGAGACCCAGTACTTC; CDR3: CASSLSAGGQETQYF
D: .; V: TRBV6-5; size: .; J: TRBJ2-1; length: 15; DNA: TGTGCCAGCAGTTACTGGCAGGGAGGCTACAATGAGCAGTTCTTC; CDR3: CASSYWQGGYNEQFF
D: .; V: TRBV18; size: .; J: TRBJ2-7; length: 14; DNA: TGTGCCAGCTCACCTTTAAAGGACACGTACGAGCAGTACTTC; CDR3: CASSPLKDTYEQYF
D: .; V: TRBV7-9; size: .; J: TRBJ1-1; length: 15; DNA: TGTGCCAGCAGCTTAGATGGGCAAACGAACACTGAAGCTTTCTTT; CDR3: CASSLDGQTNTEAFF
D: .; V: TRBV30; size: .; J: TRBJ1-1; length: 14; DNA: TGTGCCTGGACTCGCCTAGGGGGGAACACTGAAGCTTTCTTT; CDR3: CAWTRLGGNTEAFF
D: TRBD1; V: TRBV7-9; size: .; J: TRBJ1-4; length: 16; DNA: TGTGCCAGCAGCTTAGCGGGCGGGACAGGGCGTGAAAAACTGTTTTTT; CDR3: CASSLAGGTGREKLFF
D: TRBD2; V: TRBV27; size: few; J: TRBJ2-1; length: 15; DNA: TGTGCCAGCAGTTTAGCGGGAGGGGGTTACAATGAGCAGTTCTTC; CDR3: CASSLAGGGYNEQFF
D: TRBD2; V: TRBV9; size: .; J: TRBJ2-1; length: 14; DNA: TGTGCCAGCAGCGGAACCGGGACTAGCAATGAGCAGTTCTTC; CDR3: CASSGTGTSNEQFF
D: TRBD1; V: TRBV28; size: .; J: TRBJ2-7; length: 13; DNA: TGTGCCAGCAGTTTCGGGACAGGGGTGGAGCAGTACTTC; CDR3: CASSFGTGVEQYF
D: TRBD1; V: TRBV7-9; size: .; J: TRBJ1-2; length: 15; DNA: TGTGCCAGCAGCTTCGGACAGGGCGGAAGCTATGGCTACACCTTC; CDR3: CASSFGQGGSYGYTF
D: TRBD1; V: TRBV7-2; size: .; J: TRBJ1-3; length: 15; DNA: TGTGCCAGCAGCTGGGACAGGGCCTCTGGAAACACCATATATTTT; CDR3: CASSWDRASGNTIYF
D: .; V: TRBV11-3; size: .; J: TRBJ1-2; length: 15; DNA: TGTGCCAGCAGCTTAAATGGCAGGCCTAACTATGGCTACACCTTC; CDR3: CASSLNGRPNYGYTF
D: .; V: TRBV28; size: .; J: TRBJ2-7; length: 16; DNA: TGTGCCAGCAGTTTAGAACGGTATGCAGGGTTCTACGAGCAGTACTTC; CDR3: CASSLERYAGFYEQYF
D: TRBD2; V: TRBV25-1; size: .; J: TRBJ2-1; length: 16; DNA: TGTGCCAGCAGTCCCCGACTAGCGGGAGGGCCCGGTGAGCAGTTCTTC; CDR3: CASSPRLAGGPGEQFF
D: .; V: TRBV5-1; size: .; J: TRBJ2-7; length: 12; DNA: TGCGCCAGCAGCCGACTCGATGGGGAGCAGTACTTC; CDR3: CASSRLDGEQYF